Reported below is one T cell receptor beta chain. Germline V gives CDR1 MNHEY, CDR2 SMNVEV (reference sequence). This CDR3 contains 15 residues. V lost 4 bases and J lost 6, with 16 bases in between. The data derive from a study of blood T cell repertoires in COVID-19. Repertoires were generated with immunoSEQ multiplex PCR, while TCRdb's copy carries only in-frame clones and drops some. The sample includes some 95,000 clones, 75% to 90% of them seen just once. The chain couples TRBV27 to TRBJ2-1; tentatively, D is TRBD1 (5 bases). This clonotype originated in an elderly man with active or convalescent COVID-19. The sequenced sample was peripheral blood. CDR3 sequence: CASSSSRVGFNEQFF. The CDR3 coding sequence is TGTGCCAGCAGTTCCTCCAGGGTGGGTTTCAATGAGCAGTTCTTC.